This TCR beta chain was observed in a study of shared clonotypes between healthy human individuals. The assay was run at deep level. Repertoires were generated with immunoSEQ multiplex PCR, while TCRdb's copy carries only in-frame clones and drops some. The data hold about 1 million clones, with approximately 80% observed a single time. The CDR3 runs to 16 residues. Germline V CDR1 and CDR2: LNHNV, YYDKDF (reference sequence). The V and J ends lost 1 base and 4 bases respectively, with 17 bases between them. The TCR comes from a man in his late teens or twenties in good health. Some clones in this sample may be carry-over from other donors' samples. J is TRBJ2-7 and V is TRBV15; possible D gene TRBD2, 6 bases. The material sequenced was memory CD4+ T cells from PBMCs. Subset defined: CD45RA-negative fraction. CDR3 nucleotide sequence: TGTGCCACCAGCAGAGTACGGGGCAGTGGGACTTACGAGCAGTACTTC. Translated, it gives CATSRVRGSGTYEQYF.